The 2 T cell receptor beta chains given below trace back to one sample, sequenced in a study of blood T cell repertoires in COVID-19. Method: immunoSEQ multiplex PCR; TCRdb's copy keeps in-frame clones and lacks some. The repertoire includes 30,000 to 45,000 clones, approximately 90% of them detected once, and roughly 7.1% sits in the top ten. Sequencing input: peripheral blood. These receptors were taken from a human donor in a cohort sampled during active COVID-19.

The gene calls are TRBV5-1 and TRBJ1-1, with D maybe TRBD1 (6 bases). The germline V gene has CDR1 SGHRS and CDR2 YFSETQ. V was shortened by 0 bases and J by 6 bases, with 15 bases between the two germline ends. This CDR3 has 15 amino acids. The CDR3 sequence is CASSLALRGLAEAFF. The CDR3 DNA follows: TGCGCCAGCAGCTTGGCCTTGAGGGGGTTGGCTGAAGCTTTCTTT.

This clone was recorded only once. V and J are TRBV5-5 and TRBJ1-5; no definite D call. Germline assignment: CDR1 SGHKS and CDR2 YYEKEE (reference sequence). The CDR3 spans 15 residues. V lost 0 bases and J 5 bases, leaving 12 bases between the germline ends. The CDR3 sequence: CASSLAPTRDQPQHF. Written as DNA, the CDR3 is TGTGCCAGCAGCTTGGCACCCACGAGGGATCAGCCCCAGCATTTT.